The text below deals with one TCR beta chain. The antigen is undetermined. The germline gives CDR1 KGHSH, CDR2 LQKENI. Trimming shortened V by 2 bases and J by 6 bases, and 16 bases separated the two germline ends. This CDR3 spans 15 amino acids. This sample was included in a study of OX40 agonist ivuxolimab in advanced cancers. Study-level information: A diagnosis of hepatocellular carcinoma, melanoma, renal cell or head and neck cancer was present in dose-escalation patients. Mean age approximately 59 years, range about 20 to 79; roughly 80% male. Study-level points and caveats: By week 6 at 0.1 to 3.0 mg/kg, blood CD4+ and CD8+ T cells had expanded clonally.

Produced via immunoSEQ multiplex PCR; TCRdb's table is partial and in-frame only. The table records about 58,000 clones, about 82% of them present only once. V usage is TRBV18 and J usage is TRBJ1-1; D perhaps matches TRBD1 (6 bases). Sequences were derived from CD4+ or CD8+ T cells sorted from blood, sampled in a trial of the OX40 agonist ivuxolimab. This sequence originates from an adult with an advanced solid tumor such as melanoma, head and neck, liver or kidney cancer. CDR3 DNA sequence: TGTGCCAGCTCACCAGAACAGGGACCCCTACCTGAAGCTTTCTTT. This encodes CASSPEQGPLPEAFF.